This T cell receptor (beta chain) was identified in a study of blood T cell repertoires in COVID-19. In the study overall: Acute-phase and convalescent COVID-19 samples originated in the United States, Italy and Spain. T cells, B-cell-depleted T cells, or PBMCs provided the cDNA or gDNA that served as material.

The Seattle patients, enrolled during active infection, were followed longitudinally. Authors' methods: How many nucleated cells were present was estimated from reference gene primer amplification. Repertoires were generated with immunoSEQ multiplex PCR, while TCRdb's copy carries only in-frame clones and drops some. The DNA was the basis for D and trimming; V, J and clone size are from that table. Of approximately 75,000 clones in the sample, around 83% are singletons; the top ten hold under 7.5%. The trim removed 6 bases at V and 4 bases at J, leaving 6 bases unmatched. The CDR3 runs to 15 residues. The germline V gene has CDR1 MDHEN and CDR2 SYDVKM.

The TCR originated in a man under 40 with COVID-19, enrolled during active disease. The rearrangement joins TRBV28 to TRBJ1-4; 9 nucleotides agree with TRBD1. Sequenced material: peripheral blood. CDR3 sequence reads: CASSSPGQGNEKLFF. The CDR3 DNA follows: TGTGCCAGCAGCTCCCCGGGACAGGGTAATGAAAAACTGTTTTTT. The full variable domain, with the rest looked up from reference TRBV28 and TRBJ1-4, is DVKVTQSSRYLVKRTGEKVFLECVQDMDHENMFWYRQDPGLGLRLIYFSYDVKMKEKGDIPEGYSVSREKKERFSLILESASTNQTSMYLCASSSPGQGNEKLFFGSGTQLSVL.